The 5 T cell receptor beta chains in this list originate from one sample, sequenced in a study of T cell responses to AZD1222 COVID-19 vaccine. TCRdb's copy holds only in-frame clones and misses some; the assay was immunoSEQ multiplex PCR. The data contain 90,000 to 150,000 clones, under 90% of them singletons. The sequenced sample was peripheral blood, obtained on day 0 of AZD1222 vaccination. These receptors came from an adult in good health.

This sequence joins TRBV9 and TRBJ1-3; D gene ambiguous. Germline V lookup: CDR1 SGDLS, CDR2 YYNGEE. Trimming removed 2 bases at V and 0 bases at J, with 6 bases between. The CDR3 length is 14 residues. CDR3 amino acids: CASSVWSSGNTIYF. The CDR3 nucleotides are TGTGCCAGCAGCGTGTGGAGCTCTGGAAACACCATATATTTT.

The chain recombines TRBV19 with TRBJ2-1; unclear D gene. The ends were cut back, 0 bases at V and 2 bases at J, with 14 bases in the middle. The V gene's germline CDR1 is LNHDA and CDR2 SQIVND (reference sequence). The CDR3 is 17 amino acids. The CDR3: CASSIDARVSPYNEQFF. CDR3 bases: TGTGCCAGTAGTATAGACGCTAGGGTATCCCCCTACAATGAGCAGTTCTTC.

The chain employs TRBV19 and TRBJ1-1; D is undetermined. Germline CDR1 LNHDA, CDR2 SQIVND (reference sequence). CDR3 length: 15 amino acids. V dropped 8 bases and J dropped 1 base, with 17 bases sitting between them. The CDR3 region is CASVLGIFPNTEAFF. As DNA, the CDR3 is TGTGCCAGTGTTCTCGGGATTTTCCCGAACACTGAAGCTTTCTTT. The full variable domain, rest sourced from reference TRBV19 and TRBJ1-1, is DGGITQSPKYLFRKEGQNVTLSCEQNLNHDAMYWYRQDPGQGLRLIYYSQIVNDFQKGDIAEGYSVSREKKESFPLTVTSAQKNPTAFYLCASVLGIFPNTEAFFGQGTRLTVV.

The genes are TRBV6-5 and TRBJ2-3, with 10 bases that match TRBD2. Trimming at V came to 2 bases and at J to 6 bases, leaving 5 bases not matched to a gene. From germline, CDR1 is MNHEY and CDR2 SVGAGI. This CDR3 contains 15 residues. Written as DNA, the CDR3 is TGTGCCAGCAGTTACCTAGCGGGAGCTTGGGATACGCAGTATTTT. Residues: CASSYLAGAWDTQYF.

CDR3 nucleotides: TGTGCCAGCAGCGTAGTTTCCAGTTCAGATACGCAGTATTTT. Translated, it gives CASSVVSSSDTQYF. The chain is built from TRBV9 and TRBJ2-3; D remains ambiguous. The CDR3 covers 14 residues. The V end was cut by 0 bases, the J end by 4 bases, with 9 bases between. Germline CDR1 reads SGDLS; CDR2 reads YYNGEE. Looking up the rest from reference TRBV9 and TRBJ2-3 gives the full variable domain: DSGVTQTPKHLITATGQRVTLRCSPRSGDLSVYWYQQSLDQGLQFLIQYYNGEERAKGNILERFSAQQFPDLHSELNLSSLELGDSALYFCASSVVSSSDTQYFGPGTRLTVL.